Listed below are T cell receptor beta chains from one sample, sequenced in a study of T-cell memory formation after mild COVID-19. Each CDR3 protein gets one entry after TCRdb re-called the 5' RACE reads with MiXCR. The repertoire holds about 360,000 distinct CDR3 sequences, with approximately 15% as singletons. The sequencing sample was made of PBMCs or a T cell subset sorted from them (not recorded which). These TCRs come from a man aged 18 to 35 who had mild COVID-19 (a few samples of this study predate the infection). Cell type and time point are not known. Both conserved end residues are part of each CDR3. D genes are given only for firm matches. Part of the rows lack a size; the others show once, few, many or a class for expanded clones.

D	V	size	J	CDR3	DNA
NA	TRBV29-1	few	TRBJ2-1	CSGGKRGKGEQFF	TGCAGCGGTGGCAAGAGGGGGAAAGGTGAGCAGTTCTTC
NA	TRBV9	NA	TRBJ2-1	CASSVGQFYSYNEQFF	TGTGCCAGCAGCGTAGGACAGTTCTACTCCTACAATGAGCAGTTCTTC
NA	TRBV5-6	many	TRBJ2-7	CASSNAYYEQYF	TGTGCCAGCAGCAATGCTTACTACGAGCAGTACTTC
NA	TRBV20-1	NA	TRBJ1-5	CSASLDGRHQPQHF	TGCAGTGCTAGTCTCGACGGGCGACATCAGCCCCAGCATTTT
NA	TRBV6-6	NA	TRBJ2-3	CASSYSITIGDTQYF	TGTGCCAGCAGTTACTCGATTACGATCGGGGATACGCAGTATTTT
TRBD2	TRBV7-9	NA	TRBJ2-5	CASSFGWLAGRETQYF	TGTGCCAGCAGCTTTGGGTGGCTAGCGGGGAGAGAGACCCAGTACTTC
NA	TRBV9	few	TRBJ2-5	CASSVDARAQETQYF	TGTGCCAGCAGCGTAGATGCCAGGGCCCAAGAGACCCAGTACTTC
NA	TRBV21-1	NA	TRBJ1-4	CASSKWQEKLFF	TGTGCCAGCAGCAAATGGCAAGAAAAACTGTTTTTT
NA	TRBV5-6	few	TRBJ1-3	CASSLYGSSGNTIYF	TGTGCCAGCAGCTTGTACGGAAGCTCTGGAAACACCATATATTTT
NA	TRBV10-3	NA	TRBJ2-1	CATASDPRVNEQFF	TGTGCCACCGCCTCGGACCCCAGGGTCAATGAGCAGTTCTTC
NA	TRBV4-3	NA	TRBJ2-4	CASSHSGADLAKNIQYF	TGCGCCAGCAGCCACTCGGGGGCAGATCTAGCCAAAAACATTCAGTACTTC
TRBD1	TRBV6-6	few	TRBJ1-6	CASSYTGDSPLHF	TGTGCCAGCAGTTACACAGGGGATTCACCCCTCCACTTT
TRBD2	TRBV15	few	TRBJ2-1	CATSRDRGSGGVNEQFF	TGTGCCACCAGCAGAGATCGGGGTAGCGGGGGCGTTAATGAGCAGTTCTTC
NA	TRBV4-3	many	TRBJ1-1	CASSQATGYPNTEAFF	TGCGCCAGCAGCCAAGCGACTGGATACCCTAACACTGAAGCTTTCTTT
NA	TRBV19	NA	TRBJ2-1	CASSFGTHNEQFF	TGTGCCAGTAGTTTTGGGACTCACAATGAGCAGTTCTTC
NA	TRBV5-1	many	TRBJ2-6	CASTPDHNVLTF	TGCGCCAGCACTCCGGACCACAACGTCCTGACTTTC
NA	TRBV20-1	few	TRBJ1-1	CSALRGNTEAFF	TGCAGTGCCCTACGGGGAAACACTGAAGCTTTCTTT
NA	TRBV11-2	NA	TRBJ2-4	CASSLRGLASKNIQYF	TGTGCCAGCAGCCTTCGGGGGCTAGCCTCGAAAAACATTCAGTACTTC
NA	TRBV5-6	few	TRBJ2-7	CASSLRSGHEQYF	TGTGCCAGCAGCTTAAGATCGGGCCACGAGCAGTACTTC
NA	TRBV24-1	few	TRBJ2-6	CATGQTSSGANVLTF	TGTGCCACCGGACAGACCAGCTCTGGGGCCAACGTCCTGACTTTC
NA	TRBV7-8	NA	TRBJ2-3	CASSFIPTSTTDTQYF	TGTGCCAGCAGCTTCATACCGACTAGTACCACAGATACGCAGTATTTT
NA	TRBV4-1	few	TRBJ1-5	CASSQVTGTGNQPQHF	TGCGCCAGCAGCCAAGTGACCGGGACGGGGAATCAGCCCCAGCATTTT
TRBD1	TRBV5-1	NA	TRBJ2-2	CASSGTGLKNTGELFF	TGCGCCAGCAGCGGGACAGGGTTGAAGAACACCGGGGAGCTGTTTTTT
NA	TRBV12-3/TRBV12-4	NA	TRBJ2-6	CASNYRAGTGANVLTF	TGTGCCAGCAACTACAGGGCAGGGACGGGGGCCAACGTCCTGACTTTC
NA	TRBV7-2	few	TRBJ1-6	CASSLELETRSSYNSPLHF	TGTGCCAGCAGCTTAGAGCTTGAGACCAGGAGCTCCTATAATTCACCCCTCCACTTT
NA	TRBV5-1	NA	TRBJ2-1	CASSLEGEQFF	TGCGCCAGCAGCTTGGAGGGGGAGCAGTTCTTC
NA	TRBV27	NA	TRBJ2-1	CASSRTGNVGNEQFF	TGTGCCAGCAGTCGAACAGGGAATGTCGGCAATGAGCAGTTCTTC
TRBD2	TRBV7-2	few	TRBJ2-1	CASSLGRRGGRFVDEQFF	TGTGCCAGCAGCTTAGGGAGGCGCGGGGGAAGGTTCGTCGATGAGCAGTTCTTC
NA	TRBV19	NA	TRBJ1-5	CASTPGQPQHF	TGTGCCAGTACCCCGGGGCAGCCCCAGCATTTT
NA	TRBV20-1	NA	TRBJ2-4	CSARDFRGNIQYF	TGCAGTGCTAGAGATTTCAGGGGAAACATTCAGTACTTC
NA	TRBV18	few	TRBJ2-3	CASSPGGYGTDTQYF	TGTGCCAGCTCACCCGGGGGCTACGGCACAGATACGCAGTATTTT
NA	TRBV7-9	many	TRBJ1-2	CASSSAGYYGYTF	TGTGCCAGCAGCTCCGCAGGCTACTATGGCTACACCTTC
NA	TRBV20-1	few	TRBJ1-1	CSAKVGALNTEAFF	TGCAGTGCCAAAGTCGGTGCCTTAAACACTGAAGCTTTCTTT
NA	TRBV24-1	few	TRBJ2-7	CATSVDGFEQYF	TGTGCCACCAGTGTTGACGGGTTCGAGCAGTACTTC
NA	TRBV7-2	NA	TRBJ1-2	CASSFPGKGYTF	TGTGCCAGCAGCTTCCCGGGAAAAGGCTACACCTTC
TRBD1	TRBV29-1	few	TRBJ2-1	CSAQAGTGGGDEQFF	TGCAGCGCCCAGGCCGGGACAGGGGGCGGCGATGAGCAGTTCTTC
NA	TRBV7-9	NA	TRBJ2-3	CASSPGRGKADTQYF	TGTGCCAGCAGCCCGGGAAGGGGCAAGGCAGATACGCAGTATTTT
TRBD1	TRBV6-5	NA	TRBJ1-6	CASSAGQVNSPLHF	TGTGCCAGCAGTGCGGGACAGGTTAATTCACCCCTCCACTTT
NA	TRBV15	few	TRBJ1-1	CATSRRFGMNTEAFF	TGTGCCACCAGCAGAAGGTTTGGTATGAACACTGAAGCTTTCTTT
TRBD1	TRBV7-2	few	TRBJ2-5	CASSSQGRQTQYF	TGTGCCAGCAGCTCACAGGGGCGGCAGACCCAGTACTTC
TRBD2	TRBV18	NA	TRBJ2-3	CASSPFHPGLAVTDTQYF	TGTGCCAGCTCACCCTTCCACCCGGGGCTAGCGGTGACAGATACGCAGTATTTT
TRBD1	TRBV10-3	NA	TRBJ1-6	CAISESDRGGSPLHF	TGTGCCATCAGTGAGTCCGACAGGGGTGGGTCACCCCTCCACTTT
NA	TRBV7-9	few	TRBJ2-1	CASSARAGQDEQFF	TGTGCCAGCAGCGCTAGGGCGGGCCAAGATGAGCAGTTCTTC
TRBD1	TRBV6-6	NA	TRBJ1-2	CASSWGQGTYGYTF	TGTGCCAGCAGTTGGGGACAGGGGACCTATGGCTACACCTTC
NA	TRBV7-2	few	TRBJ1-5	CASSQGHNQPQHF	TGTGCCAGCAGCCAGGGGCATAATCAGCCCCAGCATTTT
NA	TRBV6-2/TRBV6-3	NA	TRBJ2-2	CASSYPLGGTGELFF	TGTGCCAGCAGTTACCCCCTGGGTGGAACCGGGGAGCTGTTTTTT
NA	TRBV20-1	few	TRBJ2-3	CSAPSGVSTDTQYF	TGCAGTGCCCCAAGTGGTGTTAGCACAGATACGCAGTATTTT
NA	TRBV28	few	TRBJ1-2	CASSDRYGYTF	TGTGCCAGCAGTGACCGCTATGGCTACACCTTC
NA	TRBV6-6	few	TRBJ2-5	CASSDVSRETQYF	TGTGCCAGCAGCGACGTGTCGCGGGAGACCCAGTACTTC